The text below deals with one T cell receptor (beta chain). Its matching antigen is unknown. The data originate from a study of CD8 T cells in ankylosing spondylitis. Study results and caveats: Blood of patients with ankylosing spondylitis appeared to be characterized by a TCR beta motif of eight highly homologous variants. There was reportedly significant enrichment of clones that were disease-linked in matched ankylosing spondylitis synovial fluid.

With molecular barcodes, quantitative 5'-RACE was used to make the TCR beta libraries. TCRdb itself ran the 5' RACE reads through MiXCR, one entry per CDR3 protein. The table has about 150,000 distinct CDR3 sequences, more than 40% seen once. Looked up from germline, CDR1 is SEHNR and CDR2 is FQNEAQ (reference sequence). The CDR3 is 14 residues long. The V and J ends lost 4 bases and 8 bases, in that order; junction bases with no gene match: 6. The rearrangement links TRBV7-9 to TRBJ2-1, with 9 positions matching TRBD2. This TCR was sampled from a male donor with ankylosing spondylitis. Sequenced input: synovial fluid, either unsorted or a sorted T cell fraction (not recorded which). The CDR3 here is CASSSLAGWDEQFF. CDR3 DNA: TGTGCCAGCAGCTCGCTAGCGGGGTGGGATGAGCAGTTCTTC.